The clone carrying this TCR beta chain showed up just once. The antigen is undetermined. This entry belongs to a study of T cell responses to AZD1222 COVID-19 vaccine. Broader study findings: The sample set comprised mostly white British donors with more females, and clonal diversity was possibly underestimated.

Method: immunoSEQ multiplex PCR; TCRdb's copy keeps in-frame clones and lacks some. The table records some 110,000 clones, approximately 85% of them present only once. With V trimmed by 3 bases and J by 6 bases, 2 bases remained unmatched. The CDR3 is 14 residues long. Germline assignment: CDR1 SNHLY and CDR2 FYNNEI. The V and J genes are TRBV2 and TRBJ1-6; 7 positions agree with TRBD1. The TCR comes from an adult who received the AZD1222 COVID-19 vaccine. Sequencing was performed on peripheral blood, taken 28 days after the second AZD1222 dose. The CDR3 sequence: CASSEAGGNSPLHF. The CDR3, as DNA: TGTGCCAGCAGTGAGGCAGGGGGTAATTCACCCCTCCACTTT. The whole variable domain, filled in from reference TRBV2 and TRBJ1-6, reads EPEVTQTPSHQVTQMGQEVILRCVPISNHLYFYWYRQILGQKVEFLVSFYNNEISEKSEIFDDQFSVERPDGSNFTLKIRSTKLEDSAMYFCASSEAGGNSPLHFGNGTRLTVT.